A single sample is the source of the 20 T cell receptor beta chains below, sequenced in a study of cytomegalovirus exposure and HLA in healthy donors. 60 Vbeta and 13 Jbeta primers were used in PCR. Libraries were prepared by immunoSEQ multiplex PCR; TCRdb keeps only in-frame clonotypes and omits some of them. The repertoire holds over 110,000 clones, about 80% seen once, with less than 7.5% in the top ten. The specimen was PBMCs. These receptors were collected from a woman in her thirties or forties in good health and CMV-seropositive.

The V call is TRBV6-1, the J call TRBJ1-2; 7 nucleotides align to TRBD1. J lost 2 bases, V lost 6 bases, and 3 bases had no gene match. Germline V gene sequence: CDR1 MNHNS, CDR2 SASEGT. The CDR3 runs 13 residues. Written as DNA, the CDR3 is TGTGCCAGCAGCAAACAGGGGAACTATGGCTACACCTTC. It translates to CASSKQGNYGYTF.

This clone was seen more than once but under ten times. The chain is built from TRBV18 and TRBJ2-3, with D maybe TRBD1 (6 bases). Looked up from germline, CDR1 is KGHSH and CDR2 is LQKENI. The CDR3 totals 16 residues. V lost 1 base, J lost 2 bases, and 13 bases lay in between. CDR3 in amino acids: CASSPRGGTHTDTQYF. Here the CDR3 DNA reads TGTGCCAGCTCACCACGGGGTGGGACACACACAGATACGCAGTATTTT.

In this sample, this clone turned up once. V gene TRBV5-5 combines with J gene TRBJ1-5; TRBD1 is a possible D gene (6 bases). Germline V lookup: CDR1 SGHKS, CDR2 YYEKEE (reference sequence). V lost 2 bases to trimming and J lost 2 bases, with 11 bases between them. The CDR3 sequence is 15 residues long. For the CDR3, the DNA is TGTGCCAGCAGCTTTGTACAGGGTGGCAATCAGCCCCAGCATTTT. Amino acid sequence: CASSFVQGGNQPQHF.

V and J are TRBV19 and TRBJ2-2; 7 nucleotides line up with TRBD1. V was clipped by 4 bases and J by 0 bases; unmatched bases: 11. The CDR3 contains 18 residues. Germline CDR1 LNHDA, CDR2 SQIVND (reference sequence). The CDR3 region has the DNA TGTGCCAGTAGTAGCGCACGAACAGGGGCCCCGAACACCGGGGAGCTGTTTTTT. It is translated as CASSSARTGAPNTGELFF.

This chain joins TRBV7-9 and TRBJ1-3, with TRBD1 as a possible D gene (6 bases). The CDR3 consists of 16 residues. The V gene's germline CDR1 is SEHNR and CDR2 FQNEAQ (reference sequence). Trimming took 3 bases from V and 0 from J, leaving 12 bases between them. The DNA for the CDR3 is TGTGCCAGCAGCTTTTTGGGGACAATCTCTGGAAACACCATATATTTT. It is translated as CASSFLGTISGNTIYF.

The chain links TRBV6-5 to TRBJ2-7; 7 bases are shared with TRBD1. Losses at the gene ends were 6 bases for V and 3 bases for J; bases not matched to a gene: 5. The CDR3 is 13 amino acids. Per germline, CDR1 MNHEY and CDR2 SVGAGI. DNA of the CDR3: TGTGCCAGCAGCGACAGGGCCGGCTACGAGCAGTACTTC. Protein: CASSDRAGYEQYF.

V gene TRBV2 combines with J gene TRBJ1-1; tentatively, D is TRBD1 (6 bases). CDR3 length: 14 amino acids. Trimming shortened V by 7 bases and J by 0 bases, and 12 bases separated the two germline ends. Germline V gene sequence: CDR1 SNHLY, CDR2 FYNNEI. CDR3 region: CASKGQPLNTEAFF. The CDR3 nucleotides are TGTGCCAGCAAAGGACAGCCCCTGAACACTGAAGCTTTCTTT. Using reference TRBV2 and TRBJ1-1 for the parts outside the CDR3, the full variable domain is EPEVTQTPSHQVTQMGQEVILRCVPISNHLYFYWYRQILGQKVEFLVSFYNNEISEKSEIFDDQFSVERPDGSNFTLKIRSTKLEDSAMYFCASKGQPLNTEAFFGQGTRLTVV.

The CDR3 protein is CASSGPGGEQYF. CDR3 nucleotides: TGCGCCAGCAGCGGCCCGGGAGGGGAGCAGTACTTC. The chain employs TRBV5-1 and TRBJ2-7, with TRBD2 matching over 8 bases. The germline gives CDR1 SGHRS, CDR2 YFSETQ. V dropped 4 bases and J dropped 7; count of bases not matched to a gene: 4. The CDR3 runs 12 residues.

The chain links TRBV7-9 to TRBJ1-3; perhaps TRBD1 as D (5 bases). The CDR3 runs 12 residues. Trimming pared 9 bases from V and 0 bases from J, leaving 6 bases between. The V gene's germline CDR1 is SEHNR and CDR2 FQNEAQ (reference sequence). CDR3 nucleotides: TGTGCCAGTGACAGCTCTGGAAACACCATATATTTT. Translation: CASDSSGNTIYF.

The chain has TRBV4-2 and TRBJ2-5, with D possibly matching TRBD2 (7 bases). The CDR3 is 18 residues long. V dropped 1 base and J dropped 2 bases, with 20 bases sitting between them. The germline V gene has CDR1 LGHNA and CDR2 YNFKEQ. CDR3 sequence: CASSQGGRGGVGQETQYF. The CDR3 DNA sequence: TGTGCCAGCAGCCAAGGAGGGAGGGGGGGAGTAGGTCAAGAGACCCAGTACTTC.

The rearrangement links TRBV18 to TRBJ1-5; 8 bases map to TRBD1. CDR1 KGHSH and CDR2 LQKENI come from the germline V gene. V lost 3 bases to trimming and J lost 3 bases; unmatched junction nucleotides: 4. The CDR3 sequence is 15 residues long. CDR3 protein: CASSPGTGINQPQHF. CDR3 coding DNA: TGTGCCAGCTCACCCGGGACAGGTATCAATCAGCCCCAGCATTTT.

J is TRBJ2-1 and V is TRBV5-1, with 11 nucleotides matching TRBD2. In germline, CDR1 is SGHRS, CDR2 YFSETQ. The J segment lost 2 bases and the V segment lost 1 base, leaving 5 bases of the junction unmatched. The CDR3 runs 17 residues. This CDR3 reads CASSLTSGSRTYNEQFF. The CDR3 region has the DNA TGCGCCAGCAGCTTGACTAGCGGGAGTAGGACCTACAATGAGCAGTTCTTC.

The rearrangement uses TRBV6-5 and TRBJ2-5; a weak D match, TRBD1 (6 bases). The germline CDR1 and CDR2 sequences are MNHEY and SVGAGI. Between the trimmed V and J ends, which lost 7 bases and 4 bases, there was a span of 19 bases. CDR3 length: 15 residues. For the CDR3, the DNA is TGTGCCAGCAAACCTGGGGGTAGCAGGGGAGAGACCCAGTACTTC. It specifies CASKPGGSRGETQYF.

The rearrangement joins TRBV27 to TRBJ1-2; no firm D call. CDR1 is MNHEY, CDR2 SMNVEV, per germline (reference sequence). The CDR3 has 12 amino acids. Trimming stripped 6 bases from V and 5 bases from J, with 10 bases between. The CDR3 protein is CASSSFPYGYTF. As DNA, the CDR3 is TGTGCCAGCAGCAGTTTTCCGTATGGCTACACCTTC.

The CDR3 nucleotides are TGTGCCAGCAGCTCGTCCAATAGCGGGAGTAGAGAGACCCAGTACTTC. Translating it yields CASSSSNSGSRETQYF. The chain employs TRBV7-9 and TRBJ2-5; 9 positions match TRBD2. Per germline, CDR1 SEHNR and CDR2 FQNEAQ (reference sequence). The CDR3 runs to 16 residues. V dropped 4 bases and J dropped 4; count of bases not matched to a gene: 10. The full variable domain, in which reference TRBV7-9 and TRBJ2-5 provide the parts outside the CDR3, is DTGVSQNPRHKITKRGQNVTFRCDPISEHNRLYWYRQTLGQGPEFLTYFQNEAQLEKSRLLSDRFSAERPKGSFSTLEIQRTEQGDSAMYLCASSSSNSGSRETQYFGPGTRLLVL.

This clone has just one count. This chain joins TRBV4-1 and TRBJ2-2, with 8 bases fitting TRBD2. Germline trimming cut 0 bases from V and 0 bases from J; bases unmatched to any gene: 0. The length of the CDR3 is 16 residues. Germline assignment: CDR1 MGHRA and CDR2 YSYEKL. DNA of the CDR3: TGCGCCAGCAGCCAAGAAGCGGGAGCGAACACCGGGGAGCTGTTTTTT. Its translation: CASSQEAGANTGELFF.

The chain's CDR3 is CASRIEETEAFF. The CDR3 DNA follows: TGTGCCAGCAGGATCGAAGAAACAGAAGCTTTCTTT. This chain uses TRBV6-6 with TRBJ1-1; D unclear. Trimming removed 6 bases at V and 8 bases at J, with 13 bases between. The germline V gene encodes CDR1 MNHNY and CDR2 SVGAGI (reference sequence). The CDR3 loop spans 12 amino acids.

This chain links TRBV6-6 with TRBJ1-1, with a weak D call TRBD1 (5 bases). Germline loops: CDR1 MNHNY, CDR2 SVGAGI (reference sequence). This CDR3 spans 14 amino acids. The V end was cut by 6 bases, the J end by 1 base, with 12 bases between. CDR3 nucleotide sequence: TGTGCCAGCAGCCGACAGCTAGGGAACACTGAAGCTTTCTTT. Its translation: CASSRQLGNTEAFF.

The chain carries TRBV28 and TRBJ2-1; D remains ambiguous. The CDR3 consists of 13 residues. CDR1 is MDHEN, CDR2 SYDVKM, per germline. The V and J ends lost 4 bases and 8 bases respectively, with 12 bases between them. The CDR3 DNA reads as TGTGCCAGCAGTTCCACTGGGCCAGATGAGCAGTTCTTC. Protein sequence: CASSSTGPDEQFF.

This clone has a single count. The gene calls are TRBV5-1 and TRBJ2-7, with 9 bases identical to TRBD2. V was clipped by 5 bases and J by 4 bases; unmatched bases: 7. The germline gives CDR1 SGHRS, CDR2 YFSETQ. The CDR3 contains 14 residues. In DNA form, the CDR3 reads TGCGCCAGCAGTGGCCCTAGCGGGAATTACGAGCAGTACTTC. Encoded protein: CASSGPSGNYEQYF. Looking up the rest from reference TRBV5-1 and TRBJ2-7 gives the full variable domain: KAGVTQTPRYLIKTRGQQVTLSCSPISGHRSVSWYQQTPGQGLQFLFEYFSETQRNKGNFPGRFSGRQFSNSRSEMNVSTLELGDSALYLCASSGPSGNYEQYFGPGTRLTVT.